This entry describes one T cell receptor (beta chain). Using immunoSEQ multiplex PCR, the repertoire was profiled, and TCRdb retains in-frame clones only, with some absent. The sample yields roughly 300,000 clones, approximately 86% seen once. This sample's treatment: roughly 18 received Ad26.COV2.S at low or high dose, single or two shots; about 5 received placebo; per-sample allocation not given. Specimens were obtained on day 63 following the first vaccine or placebo injection. This entry is derived from a study of Ad26.COV2.S vaccination and SARS-CoV-2 variants. Study summary: Sample donor was a member of the COV1001 Ad26.COV2.S trial arm.

The CDR3 totals 15 residues. V was cut by 3 bases and J by 4 bases, with 15 bases left in between. Germline V lookup: CDR1 SGHTA, CDR2 FQGNSA. Specimen: peripheral blood, collected in a trial of Ad26.COV2.S vaccine versus placebo. The chain links TRBV7-2 to TRBJ1-1; D is possibly TRBD1 (5 bases). The TCR originated in a person aged 18 to 59 who received the Ad26.COV2.S COVID-19 vaccine or a placebo. CDR3 protein: CASSLWGHGSTEAFF. CDR3 in DNA: TGTGCCAGCAGCTTGTGGGGCCACGGCAGCACTGAAGCTTTCTTT.